This T cell receptor beta chain emerged from a study of Tregs in tolerant kidney transplant recipients. Sequencing used immunoSEQ multiplex PCR; TCRdb keeps in-frame clones, though not all of them. This sample lists about 6,300 clones; its ten largest clones have 5.5% to 7.5%. CDR3 length equals 12 residues. Germline lookup yields CDR1 LNHDA and CDR2 SQIVND (reference sequence). V lost 5 bases and J lost 5, with 7 bases in between. Mixed chimerism was transient after nonmyeloablative marrow transplants from related graft donors. Overall study findings and caveats: Tregs expanded with activated donor B cells seemed most donor-specific. Tolerant patients' donor-specific Tregs expanded beyond overall Tregs, suggesting antigen-driven growth. Few patients were studied, so findings need validation in larger groups.

Concerning this clone itself: No antigen is known for it. The sequenced fragment ends 3 residues before the CDR3 boundary, so the rest is inferred from the germline J gene.

The genes are TRBV19 and TRBJ1-5; no clear D gene. The clonotype comes from a human patient who received a combined kidney and bone marrow transplant. The graft donor may be the source of some T cells. The material sequenced was CD4+ T cells from blood (PBMCs), taken 6 months after the transplant. CDR3 DNA, as far as it was read: TGTGCCAGTAGTCCCCTCGATCAGCCC. Translating gives CASSPLDQP. The whole CDR3 region reads CASSPLDQPQHF.